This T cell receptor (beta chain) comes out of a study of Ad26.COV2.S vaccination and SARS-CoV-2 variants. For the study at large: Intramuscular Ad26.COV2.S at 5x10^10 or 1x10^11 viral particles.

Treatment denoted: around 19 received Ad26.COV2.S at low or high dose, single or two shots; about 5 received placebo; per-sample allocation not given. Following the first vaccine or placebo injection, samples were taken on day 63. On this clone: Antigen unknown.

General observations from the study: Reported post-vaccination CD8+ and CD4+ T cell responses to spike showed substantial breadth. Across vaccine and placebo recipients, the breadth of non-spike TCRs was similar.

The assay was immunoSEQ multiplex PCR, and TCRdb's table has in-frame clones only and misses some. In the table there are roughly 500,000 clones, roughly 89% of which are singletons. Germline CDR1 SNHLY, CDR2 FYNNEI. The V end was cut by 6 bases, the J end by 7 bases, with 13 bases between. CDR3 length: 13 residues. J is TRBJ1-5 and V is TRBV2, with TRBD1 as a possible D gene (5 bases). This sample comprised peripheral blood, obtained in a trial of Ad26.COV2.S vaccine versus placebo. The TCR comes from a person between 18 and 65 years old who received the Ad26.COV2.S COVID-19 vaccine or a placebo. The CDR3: CASRSRAKQPQHF. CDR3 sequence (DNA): TGTGCCAGCAGAAGCAGGGCCAAGCAGCCCCAGCATTTT.